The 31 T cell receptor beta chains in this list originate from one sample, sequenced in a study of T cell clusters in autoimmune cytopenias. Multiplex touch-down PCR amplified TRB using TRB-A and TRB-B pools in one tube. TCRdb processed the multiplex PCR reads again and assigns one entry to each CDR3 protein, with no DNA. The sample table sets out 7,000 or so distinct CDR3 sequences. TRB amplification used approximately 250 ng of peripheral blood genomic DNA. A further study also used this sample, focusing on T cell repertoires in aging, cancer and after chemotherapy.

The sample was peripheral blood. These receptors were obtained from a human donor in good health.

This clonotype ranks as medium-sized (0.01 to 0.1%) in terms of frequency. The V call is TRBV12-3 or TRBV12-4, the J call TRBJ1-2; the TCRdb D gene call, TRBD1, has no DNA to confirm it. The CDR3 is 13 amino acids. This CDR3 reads CASRAGGRYGYTF.

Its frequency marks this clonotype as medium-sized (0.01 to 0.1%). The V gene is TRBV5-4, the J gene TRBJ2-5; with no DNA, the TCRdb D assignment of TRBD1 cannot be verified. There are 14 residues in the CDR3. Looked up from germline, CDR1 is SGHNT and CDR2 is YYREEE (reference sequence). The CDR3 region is CASSRQGAQETQYF.

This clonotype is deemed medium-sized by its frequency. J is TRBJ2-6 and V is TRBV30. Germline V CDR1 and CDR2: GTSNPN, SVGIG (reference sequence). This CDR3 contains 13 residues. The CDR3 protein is CAWRLSGANVLTF.

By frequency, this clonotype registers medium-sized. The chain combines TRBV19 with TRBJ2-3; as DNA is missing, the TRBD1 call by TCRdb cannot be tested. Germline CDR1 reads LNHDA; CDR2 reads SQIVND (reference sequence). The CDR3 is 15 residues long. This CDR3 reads CASSASGTRKDTQYF.

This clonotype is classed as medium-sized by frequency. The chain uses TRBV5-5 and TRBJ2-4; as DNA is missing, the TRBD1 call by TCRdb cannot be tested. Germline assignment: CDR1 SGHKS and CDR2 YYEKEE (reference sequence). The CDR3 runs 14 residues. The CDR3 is CASSLAWGSDIQYF.

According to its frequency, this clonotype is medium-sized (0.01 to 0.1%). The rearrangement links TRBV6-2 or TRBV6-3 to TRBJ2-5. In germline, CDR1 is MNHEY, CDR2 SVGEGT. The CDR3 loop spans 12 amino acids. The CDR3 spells CASSYEWETQYF.

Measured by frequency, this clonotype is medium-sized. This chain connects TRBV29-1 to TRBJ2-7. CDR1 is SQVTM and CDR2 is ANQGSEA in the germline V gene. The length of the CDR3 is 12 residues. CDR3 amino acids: CSVVAQNYEQYF.

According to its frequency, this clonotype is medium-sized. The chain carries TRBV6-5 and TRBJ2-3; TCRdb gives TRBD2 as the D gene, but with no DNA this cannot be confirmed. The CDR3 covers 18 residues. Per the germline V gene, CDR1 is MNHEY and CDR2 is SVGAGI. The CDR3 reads CASSYSSGSSGSSDTQYF.

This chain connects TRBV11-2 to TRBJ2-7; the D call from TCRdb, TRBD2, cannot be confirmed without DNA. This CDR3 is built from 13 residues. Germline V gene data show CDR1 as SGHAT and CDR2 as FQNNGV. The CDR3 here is CASSLALEGEQYF.

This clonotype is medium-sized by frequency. The CDR3 loop is CAWRRTLVTFYGYTF. The V call is TRBV30, the J call TRBJ1-2. The CDR3 runs 15 residues. In germline, CDR1 is GTSNPN, CDR2 SVGIG (reference sequence).

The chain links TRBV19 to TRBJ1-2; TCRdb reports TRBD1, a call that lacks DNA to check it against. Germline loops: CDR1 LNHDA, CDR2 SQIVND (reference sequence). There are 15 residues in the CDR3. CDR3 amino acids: CASSTRNQGIYGYTF.

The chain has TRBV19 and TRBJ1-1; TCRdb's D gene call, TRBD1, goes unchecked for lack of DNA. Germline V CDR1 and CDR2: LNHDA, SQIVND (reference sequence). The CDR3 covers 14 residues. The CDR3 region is CASSIGTGPSEAFF.

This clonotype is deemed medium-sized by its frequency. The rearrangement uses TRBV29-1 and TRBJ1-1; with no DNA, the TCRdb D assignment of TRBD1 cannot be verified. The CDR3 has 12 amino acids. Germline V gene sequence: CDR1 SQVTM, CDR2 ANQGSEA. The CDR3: CSVSPGDTEAFF.

CDR3 loop: CASSSPGLSYGYTF. This chain uses TRBV6-5 with TRBJ1-2. CDR3 length equals 14 residues. The germline V gene encodes CDR1 MNHEY and CDR2 SVGAGI.

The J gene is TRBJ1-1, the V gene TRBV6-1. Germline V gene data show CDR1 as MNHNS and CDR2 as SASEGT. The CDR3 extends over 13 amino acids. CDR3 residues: CASSVEMNTEAFF.

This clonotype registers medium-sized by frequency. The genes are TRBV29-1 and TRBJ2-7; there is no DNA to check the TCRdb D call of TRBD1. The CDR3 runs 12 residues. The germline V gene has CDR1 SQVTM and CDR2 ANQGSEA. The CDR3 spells CSVETGSYEQYF.

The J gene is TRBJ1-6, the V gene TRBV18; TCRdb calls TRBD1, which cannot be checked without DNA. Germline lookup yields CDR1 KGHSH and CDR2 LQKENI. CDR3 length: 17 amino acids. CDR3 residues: CASSPLQGIGDNSPLHF.

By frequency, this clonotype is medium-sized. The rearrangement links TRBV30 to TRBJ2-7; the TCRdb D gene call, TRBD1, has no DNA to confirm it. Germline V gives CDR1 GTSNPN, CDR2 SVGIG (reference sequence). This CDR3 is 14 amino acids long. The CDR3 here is CAWSVLGQGYEQYF.

CDR3 residues: CASSPRPGQGVWGYGYTF. The chain uses TRBV6-5 and TRBJ1-2; TCRdb's assignment of TRBD1 cannot be checked, as there is no DNA. This CDR3 spans 18 amino acids. Germline-derived CDR1 and CDR2 are MNHEY and SVGAGI.

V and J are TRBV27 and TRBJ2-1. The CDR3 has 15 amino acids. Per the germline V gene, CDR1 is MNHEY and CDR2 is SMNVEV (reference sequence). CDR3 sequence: CASSFSPSSYNEQFF.

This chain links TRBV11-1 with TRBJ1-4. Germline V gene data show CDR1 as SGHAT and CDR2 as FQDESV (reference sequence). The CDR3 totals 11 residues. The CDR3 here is CASEGGEKLFF.

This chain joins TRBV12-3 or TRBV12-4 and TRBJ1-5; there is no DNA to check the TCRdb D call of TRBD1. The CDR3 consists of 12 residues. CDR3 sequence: CASSTPARTQHF.

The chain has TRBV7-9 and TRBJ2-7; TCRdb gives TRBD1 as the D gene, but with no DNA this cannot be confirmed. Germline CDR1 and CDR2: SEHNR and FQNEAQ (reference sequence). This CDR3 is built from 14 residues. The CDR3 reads CASSLEQGAYEQYF.

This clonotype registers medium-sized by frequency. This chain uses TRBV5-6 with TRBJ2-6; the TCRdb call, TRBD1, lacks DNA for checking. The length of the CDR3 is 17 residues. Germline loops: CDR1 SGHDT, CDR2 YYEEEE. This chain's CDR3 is CASSLRRQGAGANVLTF.

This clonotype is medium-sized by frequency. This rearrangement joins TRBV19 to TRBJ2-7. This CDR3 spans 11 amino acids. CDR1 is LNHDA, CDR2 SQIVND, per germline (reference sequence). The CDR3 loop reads CASSNLYEQYF.

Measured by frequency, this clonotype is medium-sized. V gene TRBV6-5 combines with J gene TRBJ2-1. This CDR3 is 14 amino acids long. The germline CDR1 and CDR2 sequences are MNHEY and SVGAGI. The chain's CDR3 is CASSYDPKYNEQFF.

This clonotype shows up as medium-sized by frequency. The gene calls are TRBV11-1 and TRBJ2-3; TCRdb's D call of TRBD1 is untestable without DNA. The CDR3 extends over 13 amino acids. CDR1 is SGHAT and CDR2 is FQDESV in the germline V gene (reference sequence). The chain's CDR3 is CASSLSPGDTQYF.

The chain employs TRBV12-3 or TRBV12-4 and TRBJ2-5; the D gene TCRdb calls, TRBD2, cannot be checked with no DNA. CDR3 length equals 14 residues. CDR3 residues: CAIADGRAGETQYF.

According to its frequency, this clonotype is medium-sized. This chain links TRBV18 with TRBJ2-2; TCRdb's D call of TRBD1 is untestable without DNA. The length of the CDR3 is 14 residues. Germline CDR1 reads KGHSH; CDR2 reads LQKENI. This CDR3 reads CASSPGQGSGELFF. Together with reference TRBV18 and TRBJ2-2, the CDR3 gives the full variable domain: NAGVMQNPRHLVRRRGQEARLRCSPMKGHSHVYWYRQLPEEGLKFMVYLQKENIIDESGMPKERFSAEFPKEGPSILRIQQVVRGDSAAYFCASSPGQGSGELFFGEGSRLTVL.

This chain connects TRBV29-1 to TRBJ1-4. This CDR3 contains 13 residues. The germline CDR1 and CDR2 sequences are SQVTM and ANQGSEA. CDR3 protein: CSVTGRTNEKLFF.

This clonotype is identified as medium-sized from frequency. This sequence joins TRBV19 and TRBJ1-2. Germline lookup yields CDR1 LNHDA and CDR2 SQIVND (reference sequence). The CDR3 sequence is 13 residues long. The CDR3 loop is CASSGLETSGYTF.